This T cell receptor (beta chain) stems from a study of cytomegalovirus exposure and HLA in healthy donors. As concerns this clone: The same CDR3 is also encoded by other DNA sequences in this sample.

Despite likely unrecorded immune exposures, the donors were nominally healthy at the time of sampling. The CDR3 is made up of 13 amino acids. Germline V lookup: CDR1 SGDLS, CDR2 YYNGEE. The V and J ends lost 0 bases and 5 bases respectively, with 5 bases between them. Amplification used 60 Vbeta primers and 13 Jbeta primers. Generated by immunoSEQ multiplex PCR, the TCRdb table keeps only in-frame clones and is missing some. The sample has some 130,000 clones; around 73% are singletons. The origin of this receptor is a man aged 45-65 years in good health and CMV-seronegative. The sample consisted of PBMCs. The V gene is TRBV9, the J gene TRBJ2-2, with a possible D match to TRBD2 (5 bases). The chain's CDR3 is CASSVGGTGELFF. Written as DNA, the CDR3 is TGTGCCAGCAGCGTAGGAGGGACCGGGGAGCTGTTTTTT.